The 2 T cell receptor beta chains listed next were all sequenced from one sample in a study of blood T cell repertoires in COVID-19 (dated by TCRdb to 2018 to 2021). Receptor amplification or capture employed the immunoSEQ multiplex PCR assay. This immuneACCESS table, as held by TCRdb, lists in-frame sequences with V and J called but not all clones. Of the missing ones, under half trace to an unresolved V gene in checked studies; the others have no known cause. Recorded for this sample are 200,000 to 250,000 clones; 75% to 90% of them occurred a single time. The ten largest make up approximately 2.4% of the sample. The specimen sequenced was peripheral blood. The receptors shown here come from a man under 40 with COVID-19, enrolled during active disease.

The rearrangement joins TRBV20-1 to TRBJ2-7; D remains unclear. The germline V gene encodes CDR1 DFQATT and CDR2 SNEGSKA (reference sequence). V shed 3 bases and J shed 1 base, with 10 bases lying between them. The CDR3 has 13 amino acids. The CDR3 reads CSASVQASYEQYF. The CDR3 bases are TGCAGTGCTAGTGTCCAGGCATCCTACGAGCAGTACTTC.

The V call is TRBV5-1, the J call TRBJ1-5, with D possibly being TRBD1 (6 bases). CDR1 is SGHRS, CDR2 YFSETQ, per germline. Trimming took off 0 bases at V and 6 bases at J, with 10 bases between the two ends. The CDR3 consists of 14 residues. CDR3 loop: CASSLAGQSQPQHF. The CDR3 bases are TGCGCCAGCAGCTTGGCCGGACAGAGTCAGCCCCAGCATTTT.